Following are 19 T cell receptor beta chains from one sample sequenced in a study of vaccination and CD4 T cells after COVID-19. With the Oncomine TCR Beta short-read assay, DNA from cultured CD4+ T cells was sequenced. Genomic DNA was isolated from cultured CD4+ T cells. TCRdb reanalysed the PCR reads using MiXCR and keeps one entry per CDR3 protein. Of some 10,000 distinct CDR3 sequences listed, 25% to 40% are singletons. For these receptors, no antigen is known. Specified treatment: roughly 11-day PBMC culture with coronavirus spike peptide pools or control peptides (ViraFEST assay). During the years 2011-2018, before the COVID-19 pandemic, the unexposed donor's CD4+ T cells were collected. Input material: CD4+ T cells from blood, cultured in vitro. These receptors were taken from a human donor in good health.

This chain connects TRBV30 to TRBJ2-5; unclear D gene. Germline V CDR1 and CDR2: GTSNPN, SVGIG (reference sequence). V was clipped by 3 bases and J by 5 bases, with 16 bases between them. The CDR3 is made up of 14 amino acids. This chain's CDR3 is CAWRFRQIRETQYF. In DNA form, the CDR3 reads TGTGCCTGGAGATTTCGCCAGATTCGGGAGACCCAGTACTTC.

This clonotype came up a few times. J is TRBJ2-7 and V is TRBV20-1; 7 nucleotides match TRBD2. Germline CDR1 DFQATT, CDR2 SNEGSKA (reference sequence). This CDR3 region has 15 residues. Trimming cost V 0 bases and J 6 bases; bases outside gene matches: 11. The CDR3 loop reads CSARDLRTSVGEQYF. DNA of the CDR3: TGCAGTGCTAGAGATCTAAGGACTAGTGTCGGCGAGCAGTACTTC.

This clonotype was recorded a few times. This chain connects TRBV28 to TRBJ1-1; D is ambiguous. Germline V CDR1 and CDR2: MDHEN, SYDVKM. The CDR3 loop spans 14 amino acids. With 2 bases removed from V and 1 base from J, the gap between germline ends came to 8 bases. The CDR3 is CASSLIYPNTEAFF. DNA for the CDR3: TGTGCCAGCAGTTTAATCTACCCGAACACTGAAGCTTTCTTT.

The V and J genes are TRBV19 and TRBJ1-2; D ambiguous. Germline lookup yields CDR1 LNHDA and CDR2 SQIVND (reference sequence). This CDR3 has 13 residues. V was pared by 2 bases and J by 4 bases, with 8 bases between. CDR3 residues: CASSIRAAYGYTF. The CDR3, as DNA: TGTGCCAGTAGTATACGGGCAGCCTATGGCTACACCTTC.

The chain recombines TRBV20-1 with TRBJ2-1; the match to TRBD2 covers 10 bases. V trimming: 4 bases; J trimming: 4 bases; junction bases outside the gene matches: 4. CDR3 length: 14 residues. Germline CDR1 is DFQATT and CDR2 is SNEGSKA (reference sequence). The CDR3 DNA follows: TGCAGTGCTAAGCGGGAGGGAATTTACAATGAGCAGTTCTTC. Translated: CSAKREGIYNEQFF.

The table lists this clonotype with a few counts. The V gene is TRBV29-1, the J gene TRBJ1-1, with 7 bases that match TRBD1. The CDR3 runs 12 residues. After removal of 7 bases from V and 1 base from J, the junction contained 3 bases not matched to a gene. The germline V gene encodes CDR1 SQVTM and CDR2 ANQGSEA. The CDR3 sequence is CSGRGTNTEAFF. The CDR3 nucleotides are TGCAGCGGCAGGGGGACGAACACTGAAGCTTTCTTT.

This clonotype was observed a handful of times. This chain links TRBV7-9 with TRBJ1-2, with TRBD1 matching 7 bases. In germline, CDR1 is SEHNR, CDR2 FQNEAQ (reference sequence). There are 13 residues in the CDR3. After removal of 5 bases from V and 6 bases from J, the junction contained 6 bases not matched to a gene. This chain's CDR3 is CASSPMGQHGYTF. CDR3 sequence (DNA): TGTGCCAGCAGCCCCATGGGACAGCATGGCTACACCTTC.

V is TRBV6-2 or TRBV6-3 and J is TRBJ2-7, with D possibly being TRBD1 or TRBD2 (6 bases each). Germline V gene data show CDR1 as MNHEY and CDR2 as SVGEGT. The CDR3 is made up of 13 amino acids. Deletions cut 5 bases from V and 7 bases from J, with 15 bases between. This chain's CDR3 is CASSDRQEGEQYF. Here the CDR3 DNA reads TGTGCCAGCAGTGACAGGCAGGAGGGGGAGCAGTACTTC.

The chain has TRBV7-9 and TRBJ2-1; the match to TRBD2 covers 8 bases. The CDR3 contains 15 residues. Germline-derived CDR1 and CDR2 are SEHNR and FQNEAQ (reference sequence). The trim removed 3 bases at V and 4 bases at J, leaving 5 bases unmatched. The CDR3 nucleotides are TGTGCCAGCAGCTTGGGAGCGGGAGAATACAATGAGCAGTTCTTC. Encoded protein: CASSLGAGEYNEQFF.

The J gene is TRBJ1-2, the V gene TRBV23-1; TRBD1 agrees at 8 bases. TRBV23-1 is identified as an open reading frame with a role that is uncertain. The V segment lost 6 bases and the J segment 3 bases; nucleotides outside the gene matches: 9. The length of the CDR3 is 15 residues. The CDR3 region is CASRPYGQGDYGYTF. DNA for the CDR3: TGCGCCAGCAGACCTTACGGACAGGGCGACTATGGCTACACCTTC.

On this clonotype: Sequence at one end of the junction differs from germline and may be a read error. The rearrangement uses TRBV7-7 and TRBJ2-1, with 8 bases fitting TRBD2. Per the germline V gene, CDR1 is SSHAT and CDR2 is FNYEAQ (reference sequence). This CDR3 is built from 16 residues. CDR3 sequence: CASSSREGSSYNEQFF. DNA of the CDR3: TGTGCTAGCAGCTCACGGGAGGGGAGCTCCTACAATGAGCAGTTCTTC.

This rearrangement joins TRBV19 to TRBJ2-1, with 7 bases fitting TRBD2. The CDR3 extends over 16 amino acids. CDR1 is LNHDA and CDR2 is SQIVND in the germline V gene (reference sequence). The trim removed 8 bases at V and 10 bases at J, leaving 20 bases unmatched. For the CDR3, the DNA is TGTGCCAGTGGGACTCGGGGTAGCGGGCGAAAAGAAGAGCAGTTCTTC. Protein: CASGTRGSGRKEEQFF.

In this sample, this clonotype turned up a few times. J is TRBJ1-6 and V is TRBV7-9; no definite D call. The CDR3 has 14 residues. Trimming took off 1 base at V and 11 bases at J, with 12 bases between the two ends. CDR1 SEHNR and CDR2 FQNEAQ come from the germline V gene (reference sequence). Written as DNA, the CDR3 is TGTGCCAGCAGCTTAGGTCGAGAATACCCACCCCTCCACTTT. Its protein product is CASSLGREYPPLHF.

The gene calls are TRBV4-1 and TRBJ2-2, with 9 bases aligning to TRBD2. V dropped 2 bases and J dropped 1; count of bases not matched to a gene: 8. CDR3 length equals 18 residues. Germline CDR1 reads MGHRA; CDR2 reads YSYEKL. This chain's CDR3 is CASSQLWVSGRNTGELFF. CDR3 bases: TGCGCCAGCAGCCAACTATGGGTTAGCGGGAGGAACACCGGGGAGCTGTTTTTT.

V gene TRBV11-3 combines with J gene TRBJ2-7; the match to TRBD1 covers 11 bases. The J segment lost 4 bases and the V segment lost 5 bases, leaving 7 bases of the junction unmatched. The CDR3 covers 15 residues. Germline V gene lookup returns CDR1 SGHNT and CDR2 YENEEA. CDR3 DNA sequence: TGTGCCAGCAGCGTAGGGACAGGGGGAGGGTACGAGCAGTACTTC. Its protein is CASSVGTGGGYEQYF.

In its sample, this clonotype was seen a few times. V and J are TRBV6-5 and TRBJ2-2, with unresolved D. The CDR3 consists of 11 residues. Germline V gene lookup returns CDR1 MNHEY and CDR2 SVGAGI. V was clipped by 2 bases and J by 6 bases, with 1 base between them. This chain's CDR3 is CASSYAGELFF. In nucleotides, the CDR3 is TGTGCCAGCAGTTACGCCGGGGAGCTGTTTTTT.

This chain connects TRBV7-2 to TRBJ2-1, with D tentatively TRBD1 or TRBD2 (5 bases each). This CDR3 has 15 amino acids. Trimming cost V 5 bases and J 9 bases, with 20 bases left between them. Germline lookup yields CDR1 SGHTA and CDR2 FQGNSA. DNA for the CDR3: TGTGCCAGCAGCCTAACGGGACCCTCCTTGGGTGAGCAGTTCTTC. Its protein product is CASSLTGPSLGEQFF.

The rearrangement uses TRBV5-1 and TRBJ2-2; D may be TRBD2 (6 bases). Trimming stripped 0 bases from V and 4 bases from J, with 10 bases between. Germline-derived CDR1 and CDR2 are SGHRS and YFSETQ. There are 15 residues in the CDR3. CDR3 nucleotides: TGCGCCAGCAGCTTGGGGGCGGGGTCCACCGGGGAGCTGTTTTTT. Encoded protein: CASSLGAGSTGELFF.

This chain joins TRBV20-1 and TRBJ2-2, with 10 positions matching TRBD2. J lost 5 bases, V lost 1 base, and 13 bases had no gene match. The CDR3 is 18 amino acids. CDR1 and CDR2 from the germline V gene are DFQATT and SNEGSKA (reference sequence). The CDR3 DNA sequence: TGCAGTGCTAGAGGGGTCGTATCTAGCGGGAGACGGACCGGGGAGCTGTTTTTT. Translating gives CSARGVVSSGRRTGELFF.